A single TCR beta chain is shown here with its context. CDR3 size: 13 residues. CDR1 and CDR2 (germline): WSHSY, SAAADI. Between the trimmed V and J ends, which lost 3 bases and 9 bases, there was a span of 12 bases. This sample was included in a study of blood T cell repertoires in COVID-19. Overall study context: The samples span acute and convalescent COVID-19 from the United States, Italy and Spain.

Among Cohort 3 donors, those recovered had two negative PCRs, clearance, or symptom resolution. In the original processing: Amplified reference gene primers provided the basis for estimating nucleated cell counts. Clones were read by immunoSEQ multiplex PCR, and TCRdb kept only the in-frame ones, dropping some. The DNA gave D and trimming, while V, J and clone size come from that table. The table has some 150,000 clones, 84% seen once. Material: PBMCs or T cells enriched from blood (not recorded which). The clonotype comes from a middle-aged man who had recovered from COVID-19. The rearrangement joins TRBV10-2 to TRBJ2-1, with D unclear. The CDR3 here is CASSDVWAGEQFF. In DNA, the CDR3 is TGCGCCAGCAGTGATGTATGGGCTGGTGAGCAGTTCTTC.